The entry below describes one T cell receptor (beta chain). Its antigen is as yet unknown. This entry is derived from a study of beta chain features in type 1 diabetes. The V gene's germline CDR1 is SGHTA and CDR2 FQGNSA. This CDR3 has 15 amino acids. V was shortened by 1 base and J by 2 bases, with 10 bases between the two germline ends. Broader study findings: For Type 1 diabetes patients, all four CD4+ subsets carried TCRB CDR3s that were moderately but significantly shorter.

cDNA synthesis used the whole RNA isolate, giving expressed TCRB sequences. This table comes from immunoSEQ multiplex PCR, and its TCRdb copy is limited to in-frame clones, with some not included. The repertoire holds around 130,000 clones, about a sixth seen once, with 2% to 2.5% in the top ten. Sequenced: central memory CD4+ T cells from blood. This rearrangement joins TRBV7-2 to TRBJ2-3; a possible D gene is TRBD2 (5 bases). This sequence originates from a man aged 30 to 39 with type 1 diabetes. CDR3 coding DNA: TGTGCCAGCAGCTTAGAGCGCGGGTCCACAGATACGCAGTATTTT. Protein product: CASSLERGSTDTQYF.